The 20 T cell receptor beta chains given below trace back to one sample, sequenced in a study of CD8+ T cells in alopecia areata. Reverse transcription of extracted RNA yielded cDNA, which provided the sequencing template. Here immunoSEQ multiplex PCR was the method, and the copy in TCRdb shows in-frame clones only, minus some. The data show over 90,000 clones, roughly 50% seen once. The sequenced sample was CD4+ T cells sorted from blood. The receptors were sampled from a human donor in good health.

The rearrangement links TRBV29-1 to TRBJ2-1, with TRBD2 matching over 10 bases. V lost 7 bases to trimming and J lost 5 bases; unmatched junction nucleotides: 2. CDR3 length: 12 residues. CDR1 and CDR2 (germline): SQVTM, ANQGSEA. As DNA, the CDR3 is TGCAGCGGAACTAGCGGGAACAATGAGCAGTTCTTC. Its translation is CSGTSGNNEQFF.

V and J are TRBV14 and TRBJ1-1; unclear D gene. The CDR3 loop spans 14 amino acids. Germline V lookup: CDR1 SGHDN, CDR2 FVKESK. V lost 4 bases to trimming and J lost 3 bases, with 12 bases between them. CDR3 loop: CASSRIGSDTEAFF. CDR3 DNA sequence: TGTGCCAGCAGCCGAATAGGGTCGGACACTGAAGCTTTCTTT.

The rearrangement uses TRBV25-1 and TRBJ1-6; 7 bases match TRBD1. Looked up from germline, CDR1 is MGHDK and CDR2 is SYGVNS. This CDR3 is built from 14 residues. V lost 5 bases to trimming and J lost 9 bases; unmatched junction nucleotides: 7. CDR3 sequence (DNA): TGTGCCAGCAGTCTCGGACAGGTTGCTTCACCCCTCCACTTT. This encodes CASSLGQVASPLHF.

This sequence joins TRBV15 and TRBJ2-5; 11 bases are a match to TRBD2. Germline loops: CDR1 LNHNV, CDR2 YYDKDF (reference sequence). After removal of 4 bases from V and 13 bases from J, the junction contained 14 bases not matched to a gene. This CDR3 contains 15 residues. CDR3 nucleotide sequence: TGTGCCACCAGCAATTTACTAGCGGGGGCCACCGTTCCGTACTTC. Amino acids: CATSNLLAGATVPYF.

This chain uses TRBV28 with TRBJ1-5; possible D gene TRBD1, 6 bases. The CDR3 extends over 15 amino acids. Looked up from germline, CDR1 is MDHEN and CDR2 is SYDVKM. Trimming removed 3 bases at V and 4 bases at J, with 13 bases between. CDR3: CASSLVDRLNQPQHF. In nucleotides, the CDR3 is TGTGCCAGCAGTTTGGTTGACAGGTTAAATCAGCCCCAGCATTTT.

This rearrangement joins TRBV2 to TRBJ2-7, with D hard to call. Germline V lookup: CDR1 SNHLY, CDR2 FYNNEI. The CDR3 has 12 amino acids. V was trimmed by 6 bases and J by 1 base, leaving 7 bases between them. For the CDR3, the DNA is TGTGCCAGCAGCTCTGAGTCCTACGAGCAGTACTTC. This encodes CASSSESYEQYF.

This clone has more than one count but fewer than ten. J is TRBJ2-5 and V is TRBV7-2; 7 nucleotides line up with TRBD2. CDR1 SGHTA and CDR2 FQGNSA come from the germline V gene. Trimming removed 2 bases from V and 0 bases from J; junction bases left unmatched: 15. CDR3 length: 19 amino acids. The CDR3 DNA is TGTGCCAGCAGCTTACTTCCCCGGGGGGTCGCCCGGTACCAAGAGACCCAGTACTTC. Its protein product is CASSLLPRGVARYQETQYF.

This clone was counted only a few times. The chain joins TRBV7-2 to TRBJ1-5; D remains ambiguous. Trimming removed 0 bases at V and 5 bases at J, with 11 bases between. Germline V gene data show CDR1 as SGHTA and CDR2 as FQGNSA. The length of the CDR3 is 15 residues. CDR3 in amino acids: CASSLAMAGDQPQHF. DNA of the CDR3: TGTGCCAGCAGCTTAGCGATGGCAGGTGATCAGCCCCAGCATTTT. Looking up the rest from reference TRBV7-2 and TRBJ1-5 gives the full variable domain: GAGVSQSPSNKVTEKGKDVELRCDPISGHTALYWYRQSLGQGLEFLIYFQGNSAPDKSGLPSDRFSAERTGGSVSTLTIQRTQQEDSAVYLCASSLAMAGDQPQHFGDGTRLSIL.

The chain has TRBV19 and TRBJ1-2, with D unclear. V shed 9 bases and J shed 4 bases, with 18 bases lying between them. The CDR3 covers 14 residues. CDR1 and CDR2 from the germline V gene are LNHDA and SQIVND (reference sequence). For the CDR3, the DNA is TGTGCCAGCGCCGGGATCCAAGGACCCTATGGCTACACCTTC. Translated: CASAGIQGPYGYTF. The whole variable domain, remainder taken from reference TRBV19 and TRBJ1-2, is DGGITQSPKYLFRKEGQNVTLSCEQNLNHDAMYWYRQDPGQGLRLIYYSQIVNDFQKGDIAEGYSVSREKKESFPLTVTSAQKNPTAFYLCASAGIQGPYGYTFGSGTRLTVV.

The chain couples TRBV4-1 to TRBJ1-2; D gene uncertain. Germline V gene lookup returns CDR1 MGHRA and CDR2 YSYEKL. CDR3 length equals 15 residues. V lost 2 bases and J 4 bases, leaving 14 bases between the germline ends. CDR3 protein: CASSQLLGPLYGYTF. CDR3 bases: TGCGCCAGCAGCCAACTCCTCGGCCCGCTCTATGGCTACACCTTC.

This clone came up a few times. The rearrangement links TRBV11-2 to TRBJ2-5; D call uncertain. The V gene's germline CDR1 is SGHAT and CDR2 FQNNGV. The CDR3 is 13 amino acids. Trimming shortened V by 2 bases and J by 5 bases, and 9 bases separated the two germline ends. The CDR3 DNA reads TGTGCCAGCAGCTTAAGCAGGACGGAGACCCAGTACTTC. This translates into CASSLSRTETQYF.

The sample holds many counts of this clone. This chain joins TRBV6-1 and TRBJ2-7; the D is unclear. The germline V gene encodes CDR1 MNHNS and CDR2 SASEGT. The CDR3 is made up of 15 amino acids. The V end lost 8 bases, the J end lost 4 bases, and 21 bases lay between the germline ends. For the CDR3, the DNA is TGTGCCAGCCGACCCTTCTATCTTGGGCAATACGAGCAGTACTTC. It is translated as CASRPFYLGQYEQYF.

This sequence joins TRBV10-3 and TRBJ1-1, with D hard to call. CDR1 is ENHRY, CDR2 SYGVKD, per germline. V lost 2 bases to trimming and J lost 5 bases, with 6 bases between them. The CDR3 loop spans 12 amino acids. The CDR3 protein is CAISEKETEAFF. CDR3 nucleotide sequence: TGTGCCATCAGTGAGAAGGAGACTGAAGCTTTCTTT.

V is TRBV2 and J is TRBJ1-2; TRBD1 aligns across 7 bases. The V segment lost 5 bases and the J segment 4 bases; nucleotides outside the gene matches: 7. The CDR3 is 14 amino acids. The germline V gene has CDR1 SNHLY and CDR2 FYNNEI. The DNA of the CDR3 is TGTGCCAGCAGTTCACAGGGGTTCGGCTATGGCTACACCTTC. Its protein is CASSSQGFGYGYTF.

The V and J genes are TRBV7-2 and TRBJ2-5; 9 bases are a match to TRBD1. V dropped 5 bases and J dropped 5; count of bases not matched to a gene: 9. Germline CDR1 is SGHTA and CDR2 is FQGNSA. The CDR3 is made up of 15 amino acids. The CDR3 DNA reads as TGTGCCAGCAGCATCGACAGGGGGATGGGGGAGACCCAGTACTTC. It translates to CASSIDRGMGETQYF.

This sequence joins TRBV30 and TRBJ1-2; D is perhaps TRBD1 (5 bases). Germline assignment: CDR1 GTSNPN and CDR2 SVGIG (reference sequence). Trimming cost V 0 bases and J 4 bases, with 9 bases left between them. The CDR3 has 13 residues. The CDR3 protein is CAWSVARAYGYTF. The DNA for the CDR3 is TGTGCCTGGAGTGTAGCCAGGGCCTATGGCTACACCTTC.

The genes are TRBV5-1 and TRBJ2-1; the match to TRBD2 covers 14 bases. This CDR3 is 17 amino acids long. The junction had 10 bases not matched to a gene; V was cut back by 4 bases and J by 7 bases. Germline CDR1 SGHRS, CDR2 YFSETQ. CDR3 bases: TGCGCCAGCAGCGGGACTAGCGGGGGAACCAACCGGAATGAGCAGTTCTTC. Translation gives CASSGTSGGTNRNEQFF.

This clone was picked up a small number of times. The rearrangement uses TRBV7-2 and TRBJ2-7; D might be TRBD2 (7 bases). Per germline, CDR1 SGHTA and CDR2 FQGNSA. The CDR3 runs to 16 residues. The V end lost 4 bases, the J end lost 6 bases, and 22 bases lay between the germline ends. CDR3 bases: TGTGCCAGCAGCTCCCCCGGGGGGCAGGGCGGGATCGAGCAGTACTTC. It specifies CASSSPGGQGGIEQYF.

This clone showed up just once. This sequence joins TRBV5-1 and TRBJ1-2; D might be TRBD1 (5 bases). This CDR3 has 13 amino acids. V was trimmed by 0 bases and J by 7 bases, leaving 10 bases between them. Germline assignment: CDR1 SGHRS and CDR2 YFSETQ. In DNA form, the CDR3 reads TGCGCCAGCAGCTTGGAGTCGAGGGGTGGCTACACCTTC. Protein product: CASSLESRGGYTF.

This clone was observed a few times. The V and J genes are TRBV5-1 and TRBJ1-1; a weak D match, TRBD1 (5 bases). Trimming pared 4 bases from V and 1 base from J, leaving 14 bases between. The CDR3 spans 15 residues. Germline loops: CDR1 SGHRS, CDR2 YFSETQ. The CDR3 region is CASSTQGRGNTEAFF. Here the CDR3 DNA reads TGCGCCAGCAGCACGCAGGGACGGGGGAACACTGAAGCTTTCTTT.